These 9 T cell receptor beta chains were sequenced from one sample in a study of T-cell reconstitution after alpha-beta-depleted transplantation in children. Unique molecular identifiers were used in preparing the TCRbeta library. MiXCR, applied by TCRdb to the PCR reads, yields one record per CDR3 protein. The repertoire holds about 1,000,000 distinct CDR3 sequences, with 25% to 35% as singletons. The specimen comprised PBMCs, mostly from graft donor cells, sampled 360 days after TCRalphabeta/CD19-depleted stem cell transplant. These receptors were taken from a boy under three years old who had a stem cell transplant for SCID, so the T cells may come from the graft donor.

This clonotype was counted between two and nine times. J is TRBJ2-1 and V is TRBV18; 7 bases fit TRBD2. J lost 11 bases, V lost 2 bases, and 9 bases had no gene match. This CDR3 is 14 amino acids long. CDR1 and CDR2 (germline): KGHSH, LQKENI. Here the CDR3 DNA reads TGTGCCAGCTCACCAAGGGACTACCCACAGAAGCAGTTCTTC. Translating it yields CASSPRDYPQKQFF. The whole variable domain, remainder taken from reference TRBV18 and TRBJ2-1, is NAGVMQNPRHLVRRRGQEARLRCSPMKGHSHVYWYRQLPEEGLKFMVYLQKENIIDESGMPKERFSAEFPKEGPSILRIQQVVRGDSAAYFCASSPRDYPQKQFFGPGTRLTVL.

This chain links TRBV7-8 with TRBJ2-3; TRBD1 or TRBD2 may be the D gene (5 bases each). V was shortened by 5 bases and J by 6 bases, with 21 bases between the two germline ends. CDR1 is SGHVS and CDR2 is FQNEAQ in the germline V gene. The CDR3 is 16 residues long. The CDR3 DNA reads TGTGCCAGCAGCCTCCTGTTGTGGGGGTCGATGGATACGCAGTATTTT. Its translation: CASSLLLWGSMDTQYF.

This clonotype was observed a handful of times. The chain has TRBV28 and TRBJ2-4; 8 bases agree with TRBD1. The junction had 5 bases not matched to a gene; V was cut back by 6 bases and J by 4 bases. The CDR3 is 14 residues long. From germline, CDR1 is MDHEN and CDR2 SYDVKM. In DNA form, the CDR3 reads TGTGCCAGCAGGACGGACAGGGTTAAAAACATTCAGTACTTC. Translated, it gives CASRTDRVKNIQYF.

The chain combines TRBV18 with TRBJ1-5, with a possible D match to TRBD1 (5 bases). The CDR3 spans 15 residues. Germline loops: CDR1 KGHSH, CDR2 LQKENI. The V end was cut by 1 base, the J end by 5 bases, with 12 bases between. In DNA form, the CDR3 reads TGTGCCAGCTCACCACAGAGGGGAAGCTATCAGCCCCAGCATTTT. It is translated as CASSPQRGSYQPQHF.

This clonotype was seen more than once but under ten times. V is TRBV7-2 and J is TRBJ1-1; D is ambiguous. Germline loops: CDR1 SGHTA, CDR2 FQGNSA. The germline V and J ends were trimmed by 2 bases and 5 bases, with 12 bases remaining between them. The length of the CDR3 is 14 residues. The CDR3 bases are TGTGCCAGCAGCTTAAAGGAGAGAGGGACTGAAGCTTTCTTT. Translation gives CASSLKERGTEAFF.

This clonotype was counted only a few times. J is TRBJ2-1 and V is TRBV27; 8 bases align to TRBD2. V was clipped by 2 bases and J by 8 bases; unmatched bases: 8. This CDR3 contains 15 residues. Germline V gene data show CDR1 as MNHEY and CDR2 as SMNVEV (reference sequence). The CDR3 bases are TGTGCCAGCAGTTTAGGTATGAGCGGGGGCTATGAGCAGTTCTTC. It is translated as CASSLGMSGGYEQFF.

This clonotype was counted a few times. The V call is TRBV12-3 or TRBV12-4, the J call TRBJ2-7; D perhaps matches TRBD2 (6 bases). The V end lost 8 bases, the J end lost 2 bases, and 16 bases lay between the germline ends. This CDR3 has 14 residues. The CDR3 nucleotides are TGTGCCAGCGGCGCCGCCCCGGGGGCCTACGAGCAGTACTTC. It yields the protein CASGAAPGAYEQYF.

This clonotype came up once. Written as DNA, the CDR3 is TGTGCCAGCAGCCCCCACCCGGACGAGACAGGGTGGATTATCAATGAGCAGTTCTTC. This encodes CASSPHPDETGWIINEQFF. V usage is TRBV7-3 and J usage is TRBJ2-1; 7 bases align to TRBD1. From germline, CDR1 is SGHTA and CDR2 FQGTGA. V shed 5 bases and J 6 bases; nucleotides not matched to a gene: 22. The CDR3 has 19 amino acids.

This chain uses TRBV7-9 with TRBJ1-1, with unresolved D. This CDR3 has 15 residues. Trimming left V 0 bases short and J 3 bases short, with 11 bases between. From germline, CDR1 is SEHNR and CDR2 FQNEAQ (reference sequence). Written as DNA, the CDR3 is TGTGCCAGCAGCTTAGCCCTAGGAGGTTACACTGAAGCTTTCTTT. Amino acids: CASSLALGGYTEAFF.